This passage covers 21 T cell receptor beta chains from one sample sequenced in a study of shared clonotypes between healthy human individuals. The table came from immunoSEQ multiplex PCR; TCRdb's copy has only in-frame clones and leaves some out. The sample lists some 1 million clones, more than 60% occurring once. Sample: memory CD4+ T cells sorted from blood. Subset described: CD45RA-negative fraction. The receptor set was obtained from a man aged 18 to 30 in good health.

The chain employs TRBV5-1 and TRBJ2-2, with 11 positions matching TRBD2. The V segment lost 4 bases and the J segment 4 bases; nucleotides outside the gene matches: 3. The germline V gene has CDR1 SGHRS and CDR2 YFSETQ. This CDR3 contains 15 residues. Written as DNA, the CDR3 is TGCGCCAGCAGCAGCGGGACTAGCGGCACCGGGGAGCTGTTTTTT. Translated, it gives CASSSGTSGTGELFF.

This clone has only one observation. The chain combines TRBV29-1 with TRBJ2-1, with D unclear. Germline V lookup: CDR1 SQVTM, CDR2 ANQGSEA. Trimming took off 4 bases at V and 0 bases at J, with 16 bases between the two ends. The CDR3 totals 16 residues. The CDR3 DNA is TGCAGCGTTGCCGGTCAGACGGTAATCTCCTACAATGAGCAGTTCTTC. Translation: CSVAGQTVISYNEQFF.

V gene TRBV18 combines with J gene TRBJ2-7; D might be TRBD2 (6 bases). The CDR3 runs to 14 residues. The germline V and J ends were trimmed by 4 bases and 1 base, with 11 bases remaining between them. Per the germline V gene, CDR1 is KGHSH and CDR2 is LQKENI. Here the CDR3 DNA reads TGTGCCAGCTCACTCTCGGGGGATTCCTACGAGCAGTACTTC. It encodes CASSLSGDSYEQYF.

This sequence joins TRBV6-1 and TRBJ2-5; D is perhaps TRBD2 (6 bases). CDR1 is MNHNS, CDR2 SASEGT, per germline. The CDR3 extends over 15 amino acids. V was trimmed by 3 bases and J by 5 bases, leaving 16 bases between them. The CDR3 nucleotides are TGTGCCAGCAGTGAGGGAGGCACCTCCCGGGAGACCCAGTACTTC. This encodes CASSEGGTSRETQYF.

This clone was recorded only once. This chain joins TRBV18 and TRBJ2-4; 8 positions agree with TRBD1. Germline V gene data show CDR1 as KGHSH and CDR2 as LQKENI. Trimming at V came to 3 bases and at J to 7 bases, leaving 2 bases not matched to a gene. The length of the CDR3 is 13 residues. This chain's CDR3 is CASSPDRGNIQYF. The CDR3 DNA sequence: TGTGCCAGCTCACCTGACAGGGGCAACATTCAGTACTTC.

The count of this clone is one. CDR3: CASSFGQGAYNEQFF. CDR3 DNA sequence: TGTGCCAGCAGCTTTGGACAGGGGGCCTACAATGAGCAGTTCTTC. The chain uses TRBV5-4 and TRBJ2-1, with 10 bases matching TRBD1. The CDR3 consists of 15 residues. V dropped 2 bases and J dropped 2; count of bases not matched to a gene: 1. CDR1 is SGHNT, CDR2 YYREEE, per germline (reference sequence).

This chain connects TRBV9 to TRBJ2-5; 7 bases fit TRBD2. CDR3 length: 16 amino acids. V lost 0 bases to trimming and J lost 1 base; unmatched junction nucleotides: 6. Germline V gene data show CDR1 as SGDLS and CDR2 as YYNGEE. In nucleotides, the CDR3 is TGTGCCAGCAGCGTAGGGGATCCGGGGGGCCAAGAGACCCAGTACTTC. Its protein is CASSVGDPGGQETQYF.

J is TRBJ2-1 and V is TRBV5-4; D is possibly TRBD1 or TRBD2 (5 bases each). CDR3 size: 14 residues. Germline assignment: CDR1 SGHNT and CDR2 YYREEE (reference sequence). The V gene lost 5 bases and the J gene lost 4 bases, with 13 bases spanning the gap. The CDR3 nucleotides are TGTGCCAGCAGGCCCGGGACCAGATACAATGAGCAGTTCTTC. Translating it yields CASRPGTRYNEQFF.

The V call is TRBV29-1, the J call TRBJ2-3; unclear D gene. The CDR3 runs to 12 residues. Per germline, CDR1 SQVTM and CDR2 ANQGSEA. V gave up 2 bases and J gave up 3 bases, with 6 bases separating them. CDR3 residues: CSVESTTDTQYF. As DNA, the CDR3 is TGCAGCGTTGAATCTACGACAGATACGCAGTATTTT.

The V gene is TRBV6-5, the J gene TRBJ2-3; 9 nucleotides line up with TRBD2. The CDR3 loop spans 15 amino acids. V dropped 6 bases and J dropped 6; count of bases not matched to a gene: 10. The germline V gene encodes CDR1 MNHEY and CDR2 SVGAGI. CDR3 coding DNA: TGTGCCAGCAGCAACGGGGGGACTAGCAAGGATACGCAGTATTTT. As protein: CASSNGGTSKDTQYF.

The chain uses TRBV5-1 and TRBJ1-1; 9 nucleotides agree with TRBD1. The CDR3 sequence is 16 residues long. The germline gives CDR1 SGHRS, CDR2 YFSETQ. Losses at the gene ends were 4 bases for V and 1 base for J; bases not matched to a gene: 8. The CDR3 region is CASSPSPTGGNTEAFF. The CDR3 DNA reads as TGCGCCAGCAGCCCTTCGCCGACAGGGGGGAACACTGAAGCTTTCTTT.

This chain connects TRBV28 to TRBJ2-2; the match to TRBD1 covers 9 bases. This CDR3 comprises 16 residues. The J segment lost 6 bases and the V segment lost 4 bases, leaving 9 bases of the junction unmatched. CDR1 is MDHEN and CDR2 is SYDVKM in the germline V gene. CDR3 bases: TGTGCCAGCAGTTCAACCGGGACAGGGAGAGCCGGGGAGCTGTTTTTT. Translated: CASSSTGTGRAGELFF.

Note on this clone: The sample carries other DNA sequences with the same CDR3. The rearrangement links TRBV18 to TRBJ1-1; 9 bases are shared with TRBD1. V gave up 5 bases and J gave up 5 bases; unmatched junction bases: 6. This CDR3 contains 14 residues. Germline assignment: CDR1 KGHSH and CDR2 LQKENI. For the CDR3, the DNA is TGTGCCAGCTCAGAGGGACAGGGACGGACTGAAGCTTTCTTT. It specifies CASSEGQGRTEAFF.

Only one count was recorded for this clone. The chain employs TRBV19 and TRBJ2-2, with D uncertain. There are 15 residues in the CDR3. V was trimmed by 5 bases and J by 0 bases, leaving 10 bases between them. In germline, CDR1 is LNHDA, CDR2 SQIVND (reference sequence). The CDR3 DNA reads as TGTGCCAGTAGTCGGGTGGGTCCGAACACCGGGGAGCTGTTTTTT. Protein sequence: CASSRVGPNTGELFF.

This clone turned up a few times. The V and J genes are TRBV25-1 and TRBJ2-7; a possible D gene is TRBD1 (6 bases). Germline V gene sequence: CDR1 MGHDK, CDR2 SYGVNS. The CDR3 contains 13 residues. The V gene lost 5 bases and the J gene lost 6 bases, with 14 bases spanning the gap. CDR3 in amino acids: CASSTPGVGEQYF. The CDR3 region has the DNA TGTGCCAGCAGTACACCAGGGGTTGGCGAGCAGTACTTC.

The V call is TRBV6-6, the J call TRBJ1-4, with D perhaps TRBD1 (5 bases). The V end lost 2 bases, the J end lost 4 bases, and 14 bases lay between the germline ends. This CDR3 has 16 residues. CDR1 and CDR2 from the germline V gene are MNHNY and SVGAGI (reference sequence). The CDR3 sequence is CASSYTGRGNNEKLFF. CDR3 sequence (DNA): TGTGCCAGCAGTTACACGGGGAGGGGAAATAATGAAAAACTGTTTTTT.

This chain connects TRBV11-3 to TRBJ2-1, with D unclear. CDR3 length: 13 amino acids. Germline loops: CDR1 SGHNT, CDR2 YENEEA. Trimming took off 0 bases at V and 6 bases at J, with 6 bases between the two ends. The CDR3 sequence: CASSLDEFNEQFF. CDR3 DNA: TGTGCCAGCAGCTTAGACGAATTCAATGAGCAGTTCTTC.

This chain uses TRBV18 with TRBJ2-1; 8 bases line up with TRBD2. Trimming took 4 bases from V and 7 from J; bases not matched to a gene: 6. The CDR3 spans 14 residues. CDR1 is KGHSH, CDR2 LQKENI, per germline. This CDR3 reads CASSQREHGNEQFF. DNA for the CDR3: TGTGCCAGCTCACAGCGGGAGCACGGGAATGAGCAGTTCTTC.

This clone showed up just a few times. J is TRBJ2-1 and V is TRBV15; TRBD2 matches at 11 bases. Trimming took 0 bases from V and 15 from J; bases not matched to a gene: 10. The CDR3 is 15 residues long. Germline V gives CDR1 LNHNV, CDR2 YYDKDF (reference sequence). CDR3 in amino acids: CATSRDPLAGGVLFF. The CDR3 coding sequence is TGTGCCACCAGCAGAGATCCGCTAGCGGGGGGTGTCTTGTTCTTC.

Note on this clone: Other DNA sequences in this specimen translate into the identical CDR3. The gene calls are TRBV7-2 and TRBJ1-3; possible D gene TRBD1, 5 bases. Germline CDR1 and CDR2: SGHTA and FQGNSA. The CDR3 runs 15 residues. Trimming cost V 0 bases and J 2 bases, with 8 bases left between them. CDR3 bases: TGTGCCAGCAGCTTAGCGCGCAGGGCTGGAAACACCATATATTTT. Residues: CASSLARRAGNTIYF.

The DNA of the CDR3 is TGCGCCAGCAGCGGCGGGAGTTACGAGCAGTACTTC. This gives the protein CASSGGSYEQYF. The chain joins TRBV5-1 to TRBJ2-7, with 7 bases that match TRBD2. Looked up from germline, CDR1 is SGHRS and CDR2 is YFSETQ. J was trimmed by 4 bases and V by 4 bases; bases with no gene match: 2. This CDR3 spans 12 amino acids.